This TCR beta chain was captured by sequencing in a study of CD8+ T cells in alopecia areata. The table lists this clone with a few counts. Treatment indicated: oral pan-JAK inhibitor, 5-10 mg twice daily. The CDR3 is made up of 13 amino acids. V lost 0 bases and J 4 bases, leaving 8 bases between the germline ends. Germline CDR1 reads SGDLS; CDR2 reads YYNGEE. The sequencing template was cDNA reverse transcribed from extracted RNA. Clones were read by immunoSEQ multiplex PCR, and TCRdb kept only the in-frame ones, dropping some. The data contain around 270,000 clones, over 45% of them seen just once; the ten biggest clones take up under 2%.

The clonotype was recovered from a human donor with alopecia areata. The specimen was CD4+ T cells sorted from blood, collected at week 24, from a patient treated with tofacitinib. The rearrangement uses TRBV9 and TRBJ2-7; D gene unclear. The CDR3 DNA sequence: TGTGCCAGCAGCGTAGATCCTAGGTACGAGCAGTACTTC. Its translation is CASSVDPRYEQYF.